The 31 T cell receptor beta chains in this list originate from one sample, sequenced in a study of T cell clonality in common variable immunodeficiency (dated by TCRdb to about 2015). The library was prepared using the immunoSEQ multiplex PCR assay. TCRdb limited this immuneACCESS table to in-frame rearrangements with V and J called. A share of clones is missing; checked studies link under half to unresolved V genes, and the rest is unexplained. This sample was tabulated with about 31,000 clones, among which there are no singletons. The ten largest clones take up approximately 3.9% of the sample. What was sequenced was peripheral blood mononuclear cells. These TCRs come from a person aged 18 to 69 in good health.

Many counts were recorded for this clone. Sequencing ends 3 residues short of the CDR3 end; the germline J gene provides the rest. The chain combines TRBV7-6 with TRBJ2-1, with 7 bases identical to TRBD2. Germline CDR1 is SGHVS and CDR2 is FNYEAQ. The J segment lost 5 bases and the V segment lost 1 base, leaving 11 bases of the junction unmatched. The length of the CDR3 is 17 residues. The CDR3 bases that were read are TGTGCCAGCAGCTTAGAGAAGGCCGGGACTACCCACAATGAG. Translation gives CASSLEKAGTTHNE. The CDR3 in full is CASSLEKAGTTHNEQFF.

This clone has more than one count but fewer than ten. From the germline J gene comes the end of the CDR3, since the read stops 3 residues before it. V is TRBV20-1 and J is TRBJ2-7; TRBD2 agrees at 8 bases. V gave up 2 bases and J gave up 0 bases; unmatched junction bases: 9. The germline V gene has CDR1 DFQATT and CDR2 SNEGSKA (reference sequence). The CDR3 consists of 16 residues. CDR3: CSARQFVAGSSYEQYF. The covered CDR3 bases are TGCAGTGCTAGACAATTTGTAGCGGGGAGCTCCTACGAG.

In its sample, this clone was seen a few times. The read terminates 3 residues ahead of where the CDR3 ends, so the germline J gene completes it. The gene calls are TRBV2 and TRBJ1-2; D unclear. The germline V gene has CDR1 SNHLY and CDR2 FYNNEI. The CDR3 runs to 13 residues. CDR3 bases read: TGTGCCAGCAGGGAGACTAGCTTCTACGAC. As protein: CASRETSFYD. The entire CDR3 reads CASRETSFYDYTF.

In its sample, this clone was seen many times. The missing CDR3 end, 3 residues past where the read stops, is filled in from the germline J gene. The V call is TRBV19, the J call TRBJ2-1; 10 bases agree with TRBD1. This CDR3 has 15 amino acids. Germline CDR1 LNHDA, CDR2 SQIVND (reference sequence). After removal of 4 bases from V and 7 bases from J, the junction contained 7 bases not matched to a gene. The sequenced part of the CDR3 DNA is TGTGCCAGTAGTAGGGACAGGGGTTTCATGAATGAG. It encodes CASSRDRGFMNE. The whole CDR3 region reads CASSRDRGFMNEQFF.

This clone was recorded many times. The read finishes 3 residues shy of the CDR3 end, and the germline J gene is used to complete it. V usage is TRBV5-6 and J usage is TRBJ2-5; the D gene is possibly TRBD1 (5 bases). Trimming removed 0 bases from V and 4 bases from J, with 10 bases in between. Germline CDR1 is SGHDT and CDR2 is YYEEEE. This CDR3 has 14 amino acids. The CDR3 reads CASSLDRLGETQYF. The part of the CDR3 DNA that was read is TGTGCCAGCAGCTTGGACAGGCTGGGAGAGACC.

This clone has ten or more counts. The missing CDR3 end, 3 residues past where the read stops, is filled in from the germline J gene. This chain connects TRBV30 to TRBJ2-7, with D uncertain. V was clipped by 0 bases and J by 2 bases, with 8 bases between them. CDR3 length: 13 residues. The germline V gene encodes CDR1 GTSNPN and CDR2 SVGIG (reference sequence). The CDR3 sequence: CAWSVKGTYEQYF. CDR3 bases read: TGTGCCTGGAGTGTTAAGGGCACCTACGAG.

About this clone itself: The likely explanation is a read error, given a far larger clone one base away. The sequence runs out 3 residues before the end of the CDR3; the remainder is reconstructed from the germline J gene. This sequence joins TRBV7-6 and TRBJ2-2; D is ambiguous. Germline assignment: CDR1 SGHVS and CDR2 FNYEAQ. CDR3 length: 14 amino acids. The CDR3 loop reads CARSFGGETGELFF. Incomplete CDR3 DNA: TGTGCCCGCAGCTTTGGCGGAGAGACCGGGGAG. Together with reference TRBV7-6 and TRBJ2-2, the CDR3 gives the full variable domain: GAGVSQSPRYKVTKRGQDVALRCDPISGHVSLYWYRQALGQGPEFLTYFNYEAQQDKSGLPNDRFSAERPEGSISTLTIQRTEQRDSAMYRCARSFGGETGELFFGEGSRLTVL.

This clone was found many times. The read finishes 3 residues shy of the CDR3 end, and the germline J gene is used to complete it. The chain couples TRBV19 to TRBJ1-1, with D perhaps TRBD1 (5 bases). V dropped 7 bases and J dropped 5 bases, with 14 bases sitting between them. This CDR3 region has 13 residues. Per germline, CDR1 LNHDA and CDR2 SQIVND (reference sequence). The CDR3 reads CASTPAGGTEAFF. The covered CDR3 bases are TGTGCCAGTACCCCAGCTGGGGGGACTGAA. Supplemented by reference TRBV19 and TRBJ1-1, the full variable domain reads DGGITQSPKYLFRKEGQNVTLSCEQNLNHDAMYWYRQDPGQGLRLIYYSQIVNDFQKGDIAEGYSVSREKKESFPLTVTSAQKNPTAFYLCASTPAGGTEAFFGQGTRLTVV.

As for this clone: Sequencing ends 3 residues short of the CDR3 end; the germline J gene provides the rest. The V and J genes are TRBV5-1 and TRBJ2-5; possible D gene TRBD2, 7 bases. V dropped 4 bases and J dropped 5 bases, with 24 bases sitting between them. Germline lookup yields CDR1 SGHRS and CDR2 YFSETQ. The CDR3 is 17 residues long. CDR3 amino acids: CASSQTPRGASGETQYF. CDR3 bases read: TGCGCCAGCAGCCAAACTCCCCGGGGGGCGAGTGGGGAGACC.

This clone has at least ten counts. The read terminates 3 residues ahead of where the CDR3 ends, so the germline J gene completes it. This chain connects TRBV5-5 to TRBJ2-1; 10 bases align to TRBD2. This CDR3 contains 15 residues. Germline trimming cut 1 base from V and 8 bases from J; bases unmatched to any gene: 6. Germline V gene sequence: CDR1 SGHKS, CDR2 YYEKEE (reference sequence). CDR3 bases read: TGTGCCAGCAGCTTGCGGACTAGCGGAGTATATGAG. Residues: CASSLRTSGVYE. In full, the CDR3 reads CASSLRTSGVYEQFF.

This clone was seen repeatedly, ten times or more. CDR3 residues: CASSLAAGGLNEQFF. CDR3 DNA, as far as it was read: TGTGCCAGCAGCTTGGCAGCGGGAGGACTCAATGAG. The rearrangement joins TRBV5-4 to TRBJ2-1; 9 nucleotides line up with TRBD2. The observed sequence ends 3 residues before the CDR3 terminus, with the missing tail filled in from the germline J gene. The trim removed 0 bases at V and 6 bases at J, leaving 4 bases unmatched. There are 15 residues in the CDR3. Germline V gene lookup returns CDR1 SGHNT and CDR2 YYREEE (reference sequence).

This clone has ten or more counts. The read ends 3 residues before the CDR3 terminus; that terminus is restored from the germline J gene. This chain connects TRBV6-4 to TRBJ1-2; 7 positions agree with TRBD1. The CDR3 runs to 16 residues. Germline CDR1 and CDR2: MRHNA and SNTAGT. The V segment lost 6 bases and the J segment 2 bases; nucleotides outside the gene matches: 12. The CDR3 spells CASSGSPWGQNYGYTF. The sequenced part of the CDR3 DNA is TGTGCCAGCAGCGGGTCCCCGTGGGGACAGAACTATGGC.

This clone has a count of ten or more. The sequenced fragment ends 3 residues before the CDR3 boundary, so the rest is inferred from the germline J gene. V gene TRBV5-4 combines with J gene TRBJ2-5, with a possible D match to TRBD1 (5 bases). Trimming cost V 4 bases and J 2 bases, with 9 bases left between them. Germline V gene sequence: CDR1 SGHNT, CDR2 YYREEE (reference sequence). The CDR3 has 13 amino acids. The covered CDR3 bases are TGTGCCAGCAGCCTGCGACAGCAAGAGACC. Translating gives CASSLRQQET. The full CDR3 reads CASSLRQQETQYF.

This clone was recorded at least ten times. The missing CDR3 end, 3 residues past where the read stops, is filled in from the germline J gene. The chain has TRBV19 and TRBJ2-7, with TRBD2 identical over 10 bases. CDR3 size: 16 residues. CDR1 and CDR2 (germline): LNHDA, SQIVND (reference sequence). V shed 4 bases and J 1 base; nucleotides not matched to a gene: 7. CDR3 amino acids: CASSTPTSGSSYEQYF. The sequenced CDR3 bases are TGTGCCAGTAGTACCCCGACTAGCGGGTCGTCCTACGAG. The whole variable domain, remainder taken from reference TRBV19 and TRBJ2-7, is DGGITQSPKYLFRKEGQNVTLSCEQNLNHDAMYWYRQDPGQGLRLIYYSQIVNDFQKGDIAEGYSVSREKKESFPLTVTSAQKNPTAFYLCASSTPTSGSSYEQYFGPGTRLTVT.

On this clone: The junction shows a germline mismatch at one end, possibly a read error. The CDR3 spells CTWSGSSGSPEQFF. Partial CDR3 DNA: TGTACCTGGAGTGGGTCTAGCGGGAGCCCTGAG. V is TRBV30 and J is TRBJ2-1; 10 bases map to TRBD2. The sequence runs out 3 residues before the end of the CDR3; the remainder is reconstructed from the germline J gene. This CDR3 region has 14 residues. Per germline, CDR1 GTSNPN and CDR2 SVGIG (reference sequence).

In its sample, this clone was seen many times. Read coverage stops 3 residues before the CDR3 terminus; the germline J gene supplies the remainder. J is TRBJ2-6 and V is TRBV6-2 or TRBV6-3; D is unclear. This CDR3 has 16 amino acids. Germline V gene lookup returns CDR1 MNHEY and CDR2 SVGEGT. The V end was cut by 7 bases, the J end by 2 bases, with 15 bases between. Partial CDR3 DNA: TGTGCCAGCATGGATCTAAGAAGCGCTGGGGCCAACGTC. This translates into CASMDLRSAGANV. The CDR3 in full is CASMDLRSAGANVLTF.

There are many counts of this clone. The read falls 3 residues short of the CDR3 end, and the missing part is taken from the germline J gene. This chain links TRBV6-2 or TRBV6-3 with TRBJ2-7, with 14 bases matching TRBD2. This CDR3 contains 14 residues. The V segment lost 6 bases and the J segment 6 bases; nucleotides outside the gene matches: 4. Looked up from germline, CDR1 is MNHEY and CDR2 is SVGEGT. The CDR3: CASSRLAGGFEQYF. The CDR3 DNA, read in part, is TGTGCCAGCAGCCGACTAGCGGGGGGGTTCGAG.

About this clone: The read ends 3 residues early relative to the CDR3; the germline J gene fills the gap. This chain links TRBV16 with TRBJ2-3, with a possible D match to TRBD2 (6 bases). CDR3 length: 14 residues. CDR1 is KGHSY and CDR2 is FQNENV in the germline V gene. The CDR3: CASSQSRGYQPQYF. The sequenced CDR3 bases are TGTGCCAGCAGCCAATCGCGGGGTTATCAGCCG.

This clone was found a few times. The read ends 3 residues early relative to the CDR3; the germline J gene fills the gap. The V and J genes are TRBV7-9 and TRBJ2-4, with a possible D match to TRBD1 (6 bases). Germline V gene lookup returns CDR1 SEHNR and CDR2 FQNEAQ (reference sequence). CDR3 length equals 14 residues. CDR3 DNA (partial): TGTGCCAGCAGCTTATCCGACAGGCCAGATGGT. Translated: CASSLSDRPDG. Given in full, the CDR3 is CASSLSDRPDGQYF.

In this sample, this clone turned up many times. The missing CDR3 end, 3 residues past where the read stops, is filled in from the germline J gene. V and J are TRBV20-1 and TRBJ1-5; D remains unclear. The CDR3 totals 12 residues. V shed 4 bases and J shed 3 bases, with 7 bases lying between them. CDR1 is DFQATT and CDR2 is SNEGSKA in the germline V gene (reference sequence). The DNA read from the CDR3 is TGCAGTGCTATCATAGACAATCAGCCC. It specifies CSAIIDNQP. The complete CDR3 protein is CSAIIDNQPQHF.

This clone was observed at least ten times. The read finishes 3 residues shy of the CDR3 end, and the germline J gene is used to complete it. This chain links TRBV20-1 with TRBJ2-2; 7 bases map to TRBD1. In germline, CDR1 is DFQATT, CDR2 SNEGSKA (reference sequence). The CDR3 covers 13 residues. CDR3 bases read: TGCAGTGCTAGAGCGACAGGGAATGAAAAG. The encoded protein is CSARATGNEK. The entire CDR3 reads CSARATGNEKLFF.

Many counts were recorded for this clone. The read falls 3 residues short of the CDR3 end, and the missing part is taken from the germline J gene. The chain has TRBV5-6 and TRBJ1-2; D not certain. This CDR3 has 15 residues. Per the germline V gene, CDR1 is SGHDT and CDR2 is YYEEEE. V was clipped by 5 bases and J by 4 bases, with 18 bases between them. The CDR3 reads CASRGRRGGPYGYTF. The covered CDR3 bases are TGTGCCAGCAGGGGTCGGCGGGGAGGTCCCTATGGC. Variable domain in full (rest from reference TRBV5-6 and TRBJ1-2): DAGVTQSPTHLIKTRGQQVTLRCSPKSGHDTVSWYQQALGQGPQFIFQYYEEEERQRGNFPDRFSGHQFPNYSSELNVNALLLGDSALYLCASRGRRGGPYGYTFGSGTRLTVV.

This clone was picked up many times. The observed sequence ends 3 residues before the CDR3 terminus, with the missing tail filled in from the germline J gene. The chain carries TRBV6-1 and TRBJ1-1; no clear D gene. CDR1 MNHNS and CDR2 SASEGT come from the germline V gene. The CDR3 sequence is 13 residues long. V lost 1 base, J lost 1 base, and 4 bases lay in between. This CDR3 is CASSEVRNTEAFF. CDR3 bases read: TGTGCCAGCAGTGAAGTGCGGAACACTGAA.

This clone has more than one count but fewer than ten. One end of the junction fails to match germline, which may point to a read error. The sequenced fragment ends 3 residues before the CDR3 boundary, so the rest is inferred from the germline J gene. This sample also contains other DNA sequences that code for the same CDR3. This sequence joins TRBV18 and TRBJ1-2, with TRBD1 matching 7 bases. CDR1 and CDR2 from the germline V gene are KGHSH and LQKENI. The CDR3 is 15 amino acids. CDR3 residues: CASSKDREANYGYTF. CDR3 DNA, as far as it was read: TGTGCCAGCTCCAAAGACAGGGAAGCTAACTATGGA.

The sample holds many counts of this clone. Read sequence stops 3 residues before the CDR3 end, and the germline J gene provides the missing end. The V and J genes are TRBV5-1 and TRBJ1-1; 10 bases line up with TRBD1. CDR3 length: 15 amino acids. J was trimmed by 0 bases and V by 4 bases; bases with no gene match: 3. In germline, CDR1 is SGHRS, CDR2 YFSETQ. The part of the CDR3 DNA that was read is TGCGCCAGCAGCGGGGGACAGGGGATGAACACTGAA. This codes for CASSGGQGMNTE. The full CDR3 sequence reads CASSGGQGMNTEAFF.

In this sample, this clone turned up many times. The CDR3 end lies 3 residues beyond the end of the read and is filled in from the germline J gene. V gene TRBV20-1 combines with J gene TRBJ1-2; D ambiguous. CDR1 is DFQATT, CDR2 SNEGSKA, per germline (reference sequence). This CDR3 is built from 13 residues. Incomplete CDR3 DNA: TGCAGTGCTAGAGATACAGCGGTCTTTGAC. Translation gives CSARDTAVFD. The complete CDR3 sequence is CSARDTAVFDYTF.

This clone was detected ten times or more. The read comes to an end 3 residues before the CDR3 does, leaving the germline J gene to fill in the end. This chain links TRBV4-2 with TRBJ1-1, with 7 positions matching TRBD1. Germline values: CDR1 LGHNA, CDR2 YNFKEQ. CDR3 length equals 16 residues. Germline trimming cut 0 bases from V and 4 bases from J; bases unmatched to any gene: 8. CDR3 amino acids: CASSQDPGGRVTEAFF. CDR3 bases read: TGTGCCAGCAGCCAAGACCCAGGGGGAAGAGTCACTGAA.

This clone has a count of ten or more. With the read ending 3 residues before the CDR3 end, the germline J gene is used to fill in that end. The chain carries TRBV18 and TRBJ1-1; no definite D call. Germline V gives CDR1 KGHSH, CDR2 LQKENI. This CDR3 spans 14 amino acids. V lost 2 bases, J lost 1 base, and 8 bases lay in between. The CDR3 is CASSPSGGNTEAFF. Partial CDR3 DNA: TGTGCCAGCTCACCATCAGGAGGGAACACTGAA.

This clone was found many times. The read finishes 3 residues shy of the CDR3 end, and the germline J gene is used to complete it. This chain connects TRBV30 to TRBJ2-3; maybe TRBD2 (6 bases). CDR3 length: 14 amino acids. CDR1 is GTSNPN and CDR2 is SVGIG in the germline V gene (reference sequence). Trimming took 7 bases from V and 2 from J, leaving 16 bases between them. CDR3 sequence: CASTISGITDTQYF. CDR3 bases read: TGTGCCTCGACGATTAGCGGCATCACAGATACG.

As for this clone: The CDR3 end falls 3 residues outside the read, so it is completed with the germline J gene. The chain combines TRBV20-1 with TRBJ2-7, with 10 bases that match TRBD2. The CDR3 is made up of 13 amino acids. Trimming removed 7 bases from V and 3 bases from J; junction bases left unmatched: 6. Looked up from germline, CDR1 is DFQATT and CDR2 is SNEGSKA (reference sequence). The CDR3 protein is CSGSSGGYYEQYF. The sequenced part of the CDR3 DNA is TGCAGTGGGTCTAGCGGGGGTTACTACGAG.

This clone was observed at least ten times. The CDR3 goes on 3 residues after the read ends, and that part is filled in from the germline J gene. The chain uses TRBV18 and TRBJ2-5; a possible D gene is TRBD2 (6 bases). Germline CDR1 and CDR2: KGHSH and LQKENI. The CDR3 totals 13 residues. V lost 2 bases, J lost 2 bases, and 6 bases lay in between. CDR3 amino acids: CASSPGGQETQYF. The covered CDR3 bases are TGTGCCAGCTCACCAGGGGGGCAAGAGACC.